Sequencing of this TCR beta chain was carried out in a study of T cells after yellow fever vaccination. Study details: SMART-Seq v4 Ultra Low Input handled preparation of low-cell-number fractions. Study findings and constraints: Some clonotypes were seen in both the CD4 and the CD8 compartments. These made up a small share and likely arose from convergent recombination.

The V end lost 6 bases, the J end lost 0 bases, and 14 bases lay between the germline ends. Germline CDR1 reads DFQATT; CDR2 reads SNEGSKA (reference sequence). The CDR3 covers 14 residues. In the case of this clonotype: Its specificity is unknown.

Template switching by 5'RACE produced TCR cDNA, adding a universal primer site and UMIs. MiXCR, run by TCRdb on the 5' RACE reads, gives a single entry per CDR3 protein. Seen here are 300,000 to 450,000 distinct CDR3 sequences, around 6.4% observed once, and the top ten hold about 15%. This TCR was sampled from a man younger than 45 who received the YFV17D yellow fever vaccine. Sequences were derived from PBMCs, sampled 5 days after the yellow fever booster vaccination. This chain links TRBV20-1 with TRBJ1-1; possibly TRBD1 for D (6 bases). The DNA of the CDR3 is TGCAGTGCCCAGAGAACAGGGTTGAACACTGAAGCTTTCTTT. Its protein product is CSAQRTGLNTEAFF.